This T cell receptor beta chain was found in a study of T cells in women clearing cervical HPV infection listed by TCRdb under 2018. Describing the broader study: The cases were some 26 women with histologically confirmed HPV16-related CIN3 or worse, and 2 of those women had invasive cancers. The controls were fewer than 30 women whose single incident HPV16 infection cleared within 12 months with no development of precancer or cancer. Blood from cases was collected at the visit where the lesion was first found, while blood from controls was collected once the infection could no longer be detected. For cases, a median interval of roughly 150 days, with an interquartile range of roughly 85 to 220 days, was observed between lesion detection and blood sampling. Since HLA typing was available for only a few women, HLA type could not be ruled out as a confounder. The exploratory proof-of-principle case-control study was nested within the Guanacaste HPV Natural History Study in Costa Rica and compared TCR repertoires across cervical HPV16 outcomes. Cases and controls were matched on age within five years and on year of sample collection. Median age was about 30 years in cases versus 38 to 45 in controls, and baseline characteristics did not differ significantly. The parent cohort enrolled 9,800 or so women aged 18 or older in Guanacaste, Costa Rica, during about 1993 to 1994 and followed them for more than 6 years. Five blinded duplicates per group were added as quality controls, giving 60 or so samples: 50 or so participants and roughly ten replicates.

TCR beta CDR3 regions were amplified by multiplex PCR from an average of about 1,100 ng genomic DNA per sample using the immunoSEQ assay. Primer bias was corrected in the assay by using a complete synthetic TCR repertoire to establish an amplification baseline. The amplicons were sequenced using the Illumina platform. The authors processed their data as follows. Error correction of the sequences involved clustering with frequency ratios plus a modified nearest-neighbor algorithm, after which the sequences were analyzed in the immunoSEQ Analyzer using IMGT gene definitions. At each rarefaction depth, TCR richness and evenness were averaged across 20 rarefaction repeats, and any sample with fewer sequences than the depth was left out. Wilcoxon rank sum tests with FDR correction were used to compare relative abundances of V, D and J genes between the groups. An intraclass correlation of 90% to 97% for TCR richness and an average of around 80% across 66 gene segments were obtained from the blinded duplicates. The table comes from immuneACCESS by way of TCRdb, which keeps in-frame sequences with V and J called. Part of the clones is missing from these tables; in studies checked, under half for an unresolved V gene and the rest for unknown reasons. V, J and clone size reflect that table, while D and trimming were determined from the DNA. The table held for this sample gives about 44,000 clones. The top ten constitute more than 1% of the sample.

Note on this clone: The target of this receptor is not known. The read ends 3 residues before the CDR3 terminus; that terminus is restored from the germline J gene.

The investigation overall reported the following: Because the number of T cells per sample was unknown, the richness differences could reflect varying T-cell content rather than repertoire biology. Cases were distinguished from controls with an estimated AUC of roughly 0.81 by random forest classifiers combining richness and V gene abundances. Cases had lower TRBV6-7 relative abundance than controls (approximately 0.11% versus 0.16%; Bonferroni P = 0.0008). TCR repertoire richness was significantly higher in CIN3+ cases than in controls across sequencing depths, while evenness did not differ. The cross-sectional design could not show whether the associations came before the infection or were a result of it, and neither effector/memory subsets nor HPV-specific T cells were isolated.

Every participant had a single incident cervical HPV16 infection, and prevalent HPV16 infections were excluded. Cervical HPV DNA was detected by MY09/MY11 PCR and genotyped by dot-blot hybridization. Approximately 15 mL of heparinized blood was centrifuged, after which the buffy coat was aliquoted, frozen at -30 degrees C, and then stored at -80 degrees C. Genomic DNA was extracted from buffy coat specimens using QIAGEN kits. The CDR3 holds 13 amino acids from the cysteine to the phenylalanine. Sequencing covers 30 bases of the CDR3, shown here with the frame starting at base 1. The germline V gene (reference sequence) specifies SGHNT as CDR1 and YYREEE as CDR2. Trimming removed 4 bases from V and 3 bases from J, leaving 11 bases between the germline ends.

The sequencing input was blood buffy coat. This clonotype was sampled from a woman aged 18-69 years with a cervical HPV16 infection that either progressed to CIN3+ or cleared (not recorded which). The V gene is TRBV5-4 and the J gene is TRBJ2-7; TRBD1 is possibly the D segment (5 matching bases). Incomplete CDR3 DNA: TGTGCCAGCAGCCAAAACAGGAACTACGAG. Its coded protein is CASSQNRNYE. In full, the CDR3 reads CASSQNRNYEQYF. When the CDR3 is completed using the reference TRBV5-4 and TRBJ2-7 genes on either side, the full variable domain is ETGVTQSPTHLIKTRGQQVTLRCSSQSGHNTVSWYQQALGQGPQFIFQYYREEENGRGNFPPRFSGLQFPNYSSELNVNALELDDSALYLCASSQNRNYEQYFGPGTRLTVT.